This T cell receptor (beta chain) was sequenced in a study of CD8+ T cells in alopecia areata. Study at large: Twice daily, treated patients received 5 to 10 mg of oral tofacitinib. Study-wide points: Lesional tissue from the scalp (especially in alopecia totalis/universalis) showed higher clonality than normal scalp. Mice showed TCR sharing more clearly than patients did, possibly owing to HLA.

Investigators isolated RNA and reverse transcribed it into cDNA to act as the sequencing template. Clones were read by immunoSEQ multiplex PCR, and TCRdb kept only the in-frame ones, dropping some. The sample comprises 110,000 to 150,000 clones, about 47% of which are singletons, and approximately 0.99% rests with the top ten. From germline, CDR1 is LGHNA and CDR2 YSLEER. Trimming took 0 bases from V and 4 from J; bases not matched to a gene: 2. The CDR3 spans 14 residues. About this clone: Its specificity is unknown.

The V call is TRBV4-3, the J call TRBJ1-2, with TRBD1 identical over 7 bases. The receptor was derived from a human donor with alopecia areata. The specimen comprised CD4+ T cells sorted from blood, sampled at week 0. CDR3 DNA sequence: TGCGCCAGCAGCCAAGAAACAGGGGTCTATGGCTACACCTTC. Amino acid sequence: CASSQETGVYGYTF.